Described below is a single TCR beta chain sequence and its context. Source study methods: Quantification of nucleated cells was approximated via reference gene primer amplification. Libraries were prepared by immunoSEQ multiplex PCR; TCRdb keeps only in-frame clonotypes and omits some of them. For V, J and clone size, that table is used; D and trimming come from the DNA. The sample includes 280,000 or so clones, approximately 90% of them seen just once. Germline CDR1 is ENHRY and CDR2 is SYGVKD. The CDR3 covers 17 residues. The junction had 9 bases not matched to a gene; V was cut back by 3 bases and J by 0 bases. This sample stems from a study of blood T cell repertoires in COVID-19. Across the whole study: Sources were T cells, B-cell-depleted T cells, or PBMCs; the material itself was cDNA or gDNA.

Clinical histories supplied by participants themselves formed the basis of cohort assignment. Two negative PCRs, clearance, or symptom resolution had been documented for recovered Cohort 3 donors. The sample was PBMCs or T cells enriched from blood (not recorded which). The genes are TRBV10-3 and TRBJ2-7; 9 bases are a match to TRBD2. The receptor comes from a woman between 35 and 50 years old who had recovered from COVID-19. CDR3 residues: CAISDTVSSGTSYEQYF. The CDR3 DNA sequence: TGTGCCATCAGTGACACCGTTTCTAGCGGGACCTCCTACGAGCAGTACTTC.